This T cell receptor (beta chain) appears in the sequencing data of a study of beta chain features in type 1 diabetes. Study context: All samples combined gave roughly 100,000,000 sorted cells for examination. Findings and caveats of the study: Among type 1 diabetes patients, VDJ junctions had fewer insertions and more deletions. Cells with high TCR expression could be over-represented by cDNA sequencing. TCRB CDR3s were moderately but significantly shorter in Type 1 diabetes patients in all four CD4+ subsets.

Germline trimming cut 0 bases from V and 6 bases from J; bases unmatched to any gene: 6. Germline loops: CDR1 MNHEY, CDR2 SMNVEV (reference sequence). This CDR3 comprises 16 residues. The authors obtained over 95% purity in all sorted populations. Every isolated RNA sample was fully reverse transcribed, so sequencing captured expressed TCRB transcripts. The table came from immunoSEQ multiplex PCR; TCRdb's copy has only in-frame clones and leaves some out. The table includes roughly 180,000 clones, approximately 8.1% detected once. This clone was seen ten or more times. As yet, its antigen is unknown. Sequencing was performed on central memory CD4+ T cells from blood. The chain employs TRBV27 and TRBJ2-2; 8 bases align to TRBD1. This clonotype was obtained from a man aged 18 to 30 with type 1 diabetes. CDR3 sequence: CASSLSAIQGAGELFF. The CDR3 DNA sequence: TGTGCCAGCAGTTTATCGGCAATACAGGGGGCCGGGGAGCTGTTTTTT.